This T cell receptor (beta chain) derives from a study of T-cell reconstitution after alpha-beta-depleted transplantation in children. This CDR3 is built from 18 residues. CDR1 is SGHTA, CDR2 FQGNSA, per germline. The V gene end was trimmed by 0 bases and the J gene end by 5 bases; junction bases not matched to a gene: 12. The TCRbeta library was prepared with unique molecular identifiers. TCRdb analysed the PCR reads with MiXCR anew, one entry per CDR3 protein. The profile covers hundreds of thousands of distinct CDR3 sequences, with around 14% appearing a single time and roughly 0.77% taken by the ten largest.

The source of this sequence is a girl between 2 and 10 years old with congenital amegakaryocytic thrombocytopenia, due to receive a stem cell transplant. Sequenced material: PBMCs, taken before TCRalphabeta/CD19-depleted stem cell transplant. This chain joins TRBV7-2 and TRBJ2-7; 11 bases are shared with TRBD2. CDR3 sequence: CASSLAPLSRLAGHEQYF. CDR3 nucleotides: TGTGCCAGCAGCTTAGCCCCATTATCTCGACTAGCGGGACACGAGCAGTACTTC.